Listed here are 2 T cell receptor beta chains from one sample, sequenced in a study of metastatic and nonmetastatic thyroid tumors. From the PCR reads, TCRdb re-called clones with MiXCR. The table includes 20,000 to 30,000 clones, 13% detected once. None of the patients had undergone any treatment ahead of thyroid surgery. Sequencing was done on a sample of blood. The receptor set was obtained from a female donor with papillary thyroid cancer or a benign thyroid nodule (not recorded which). Some clones in this sample may be carry-over from other donors' samples.

This clone was detected many times. The genes are TRBV4-2 and TRBJ2-7, with 11 bases that match TRBD2. CDR3 length equals 15 residues. Germline V gene lookup returns CDR1 LGHNA and CDR2 YNFKEQ. Germline trimming cut 3 bases from V and 2 bases from J; bases unmatched to any gene: 3. CDR3 amino acids: CASSQTSGITYEQYF. The CDR3 nucleotides are TGTGCCAGCAGCCAGACTAGCGGGATTACCTACGAGCAGTACTTC.

This clone showed up many times. The chain is built from TRBV20-1 and TRBJ1-5, with D possibly being TRBD1 (5 bases). Germline-derived CDR1 and CDR2 are DFQATT and SNEGSKA (reference sequence). The V and J ends lost 1 base and 5 bases respectively, with 9 bases between them. The CDR3 totals 13 residues. Here the CDR3 reads CSARVPGHQPQHF. The CDR3 DNA follows: TGCAGTGCTAGAGTCCCAGGGCATCAGCCCCAGCATTTT.